The 26 T cell receptor beta chains below all came from one sample that was sequenced in a study of blood T cell repertoires in COVID-19. Repertoires were generated with immunoSEQ multiplex PCR, while TCRdb's copy carries only in-frame clones and drops some. The sample has around 300,000 clones; just under 90% are singletons. Sequencing was done on a sample of PBMCs or T cells enriched from blood (not recorded which). These receptors came from a woman aged 60-75 years who had recovered from COVID-19.

This rearrangement joins TRBV3-1 (or the pseudogene TRBV3-2) to TRBJ1-2; D not certain. The CDR3 runs 13 residues. The germline CDR1 and CDR2 sequences are LGHDT and YNNKEL (reference sequence). V lost 4 bases to trimming and J lost 7 bases, with 13 bases between them. The CDR3 spells CASSPQEGSGYTF. CDR3 nucleotide sequence: TGTGCCAGCAGCCCCCAGGAGGGTAGTGGCTACACCTTC.

The gene calls are TRBV27 and TRBJ2-3; 12 bases are shared with TRBD2. The CDR3 runs 15 residues. The germline gives CDR1 MNHEY, CDR2 SMNVEV (reference sequence). The ends lost 4 bases at V and 3 bases at J; junction bases unmatched: 2. CDR3: CASSYGLAGTDTQYF. In DNA, the CDR3 is TGTGCCAGCAGTTACGGACTAGCGGGGACAGATACGCAGTATTTT.

This clone is a singleton in its sample. The chain is built from TRBV3-1 (or the pseudogene TRBV3-2) and TRBJ2-7, with D perhaps TRBD2 (5 bases). The CDR3 loop spans 13 amino acids. Looked up from germline, CDR1 is LGHDT and CDR2 is YNNKEL (reference sequence). V lost 4 bases, J lost 7 bases, and 14 bases lay in between. CDR3 sequence (DNA): TGTGCCAGCAGCCCCTGGGAGAGGTGGGAGCAGTACTTC. This encodes CASSPWERWEQYF.

The CDR3 protein is CASSQVSSKQFF. In nucleotides, the CDR3 is TGTGCCAGCAGCCAAGTGAGTAGCAAGCAGTTCTTC. This sequence joins TRBV3-1 (or the pseudogene TRBV3-2) and TRBJ2-1; D gene unclear. Germline V lookup: CDR1 LGHDT, CDR2 YNNKEL (reference sequence). With 1 base removed from V and 11 bases from J, the gap between germline ends came to 9 bases. The CDR3 covers 12 residues.

V and J are TRBV10-3 and TRBJ2-2, with TRBD2 matching over 14 bases. V gave up 2 bases and J gave up 6 bases; unmatched junction bases: 8. This CDR3 has 18 amino acids. Germline CDR1 ENHRY, CDR2 SYGVKD. The CDR3 sequence is CAISEQTSGGALPGELFF. Written as DNA, the CDR3 is TGTGCCATCAGTGAGCAGACTAGCGGGGGGGCCCTGCCCGGGGAGCTGTTTTTT.

J is TRBJ1-6 and V is TRBV7-3; TRBD1 is a possible D gene (5 bases). Per germline, CDR1 SGHTA and CDR2 FQGTGA. This CDR3 has 18 residues. V gave up 1 base and J gave up 3 bases, with 16 bases separating them. The CDR3 DNA sequence: TGTGCCAGCAGCTTAAAGCCCCAGGGCTTGGGCTATAATTCACCCCTCCACTTT. Its protein is CASSLKPQGLGYNSPLHF.

This clone was counted only a few times. The CDR3 protein is CASSRSTGTGGYEQYF. The CDR3 DNA reads as TGTGCCAGCTCACGGAGCACCGGGACAGGGGGCTACGAGCAGTACTTC. The J gene is TRBJ2-7, the V gene TRBV18, with 11 bases aligning to TRBD1. The germline V gene encodes CDR1 KGHSH and CDR2 LQKENI. The CDR3 is 16 residues long. With 4 bases clipped from V and 3 bases from J, the junction kept 8 bases outside the gene matches.

The V call is TRBV28, the J call TRBJ2-2; TRBD1 matches at 7 bases. CDR1 and CDR2 (germline): MDHEN, SYDVKM. This CDR3 comprises 15 residues. Trimming removed 5 bases from V and 5 bases from J; junction bases left unmatched: 8. The CDR3 reads CASSPGQILTGELFF. CDR3 sequence (DNA): TGTGCCAGCAGTCCGGGACAGATCCTTACCGGGGAGCTGTTTTTT.

This chain connects TRBV5-1 to TRBJ1-1; 8 nucleotides match TRBD1. Germline CDR1 and CDR2: SGHRS and YFSETQ. CDR3 length: 16 amino acids. V lost 4 bases, J lost 3 bases, and 11 bases stayed unmatched. This chain's CDR3 is CASSPAAGQVYTEAFF. In nucleotides, the CDR3 is TGCGCCAGCAGCCCCGCTGCGGGACAGGTATACACTGAAGCTTTCTTT. Full variable domain (rest looked up from reference TRBV5-1 and TRBJ1-1): KAGVTQTPRYLIKTRGQQVTLSCSPISGHRSVSWYQQTPGQGLQFLFEYFSETQRNKGNFPGRFSGRQFSNSRSEMNVSTLELGDSALYLCASSPAAGQVYTEAFFGQGTRLTVV.

This clone was seen a single time. The chain couples TRBV7-3 to TRBJ2-1; TRBD2 matches at 8 bases. Germline V gene lookup returns CDR1 SGHTA and CDR2 FQGTGA. After removal of 11 bases from V and 7 bases from J, the junction contained 7 bases not matched to a gene. This CDR3 contains 12 residues. The CDR3 reads CAWPGGENEQFF. The CDR3 DNA sequence: TGTGCCTGGCCGGGGGGGGAGAATGAGCAGTTCTTC.

The rearrangement links TRBV18 to TRBJ1-1, with D possibly TRBD1 on 6 matching bases. Trimming left V 3 bases short and J 2 bases short, with 13 bases between. The CDR3 has 15 amino acids. CDR1 is KGHSH, CDR2 LQKENI, per germline. CDR3 bases: TGTGCCAGCTCACCTACGAGGGGGGGCAACACTGAAGCTTTCTTT. It specifies CASSPTRGGNTEAFF.

The rearrangement links TRBV19 to TRBJ1-3; 10 bases agree with TRBD1. V shed 7 bases and J 2 bases; nucleotides not matched to a gene: 8. The germline gives CDR1 LNHDA, CDR2 SQIVND (reference sequence). The CDR3 contains 16 residues. The chain's CDR3 is CASIGRDRGTGNTIYF. The DNA for the CDR3 is TGTGCCAGTATCGGCCGGGACAGGGGAACTGGAAACACCATATATTTT.

This chain joins TRBV5-1 and TRBJ1-2; 7 nucleotides agree with TRBD1. V lost 2 bases to trimming and J lost 0 bases; unmatched junction nucleotides: 10. CDR3 length: 17 residues. Germline V gives CDR1 SGHRS, CDR2 YFSETQ. This CDR3 reads CASSFTQGPWTNYGYTF. DNA of the CDR3: TGCGCCAGCAGCTTTACACAGGGGCCATGGACTAACTATGGCTACACCTTC.

This clone was detected once. CDR3 in DNA: TGTGCCAGCAGCCAAGTATTCGGGGAGAACACTGAAGCTTTCTTT. Protein: CASSQVFGENTEAFF. The chain combines TRBV14 with TRBJ1-1; D gene unclear. CDR1 is SGHDN and CDR2 is FVKESK in the germline V gene. The CDR3 is made up of 15 amino acids. V gave up 1 base and J gave up 1 base, with 10 bases separating them.

The chain carries TRBV7-8 and TRBJ2-1; a possible D gene is TRBD1 (6 bases). Per germline, CDR1 SGHVS and CDR2 FQNEAQ. This CDR3 is built from 17 residues. V was trimmed by 5 bases and J by 3 bases, leaving 20 bases between them. The CDR3 region has the DNA TGTGCCAGCAGCCCCCCCCGCGGACAGAAAGACTACAATGAGCAGTTCTTC. Translated, it gives CASSPPRGQKDYNEQFF.

This clone has only one observation. V gene TRBV7-2 combines with J gene TRBJ2-7; 7 bases are a match to TRBD2. CDR1 and CDR2 from the germline V gene are SGHTA and FQGNSA. V was clipped by 0 bases and J by 4 bases; unmatched bases: 3. This CDR3 has 14 amino acids. CDR3 nucleotides: TGTGCCAGCAGCTTAGCGGGAGGGGAATACGAGCAGTACTTC. Its protein is CASSLAGGEYEQYF.

The V call is TRBV21-1, the J call TRBJ2-1; TRBD2 is taken as the D call from the table, unchecked against the DNA. TRBV21-1 is a recognized pseudogene. The CDR3 extends over 15 amino acids. CDR3 in amino acids: CASSNKAGGPDEQFF. The CDR3 nucleotides are TGTGCCAGCAGCAATAAAGCGGGAGGGCCCGATGAGCAGTTCTTC.

The V call is TRBV15, the J call TRBJ1-5, with a possible D match to TRBD1 (5 bases). Germline V gene sequence: CDR1 LNHNV, CDR2 YYDKDF (reference sequence). Trimming removed 4 bases at V and 2 bases at J, with 9 bases between. The CDR3 consists of 14 residues. As DNA, the CDR3 is TGTGCCACCAGCACCCAGGGCGGCAATCAGCCCCAGCATTTT. Translated: CATSTQGGNQPQHF.

The chain links TRBV5-4 to TRBJ1-2; TRBD1 is a possible D gene (5 bases). The CDR3 extends over 12 amino acids. Germline values: CDR1 SGHNT, CDR2 YYREEE (reference sequence). Trimming stripped 0 bases from V and 5 bases from J, with 5 bases between. In DNA form, the CDR3 reads TGTGCCAGCAGCTTGGCAGGGTATGGCTACACCTTC. Residues: CASSLAGYGYTF.

The CDR3 region has the DNA TGTGCCAGCAGCAAACTCCAGCGGGGGGAAAATACGCAGTATTTT. Its translation: CASSKLQRGENTQYF. The chain combines TRBV5-4 with TRBJ2-3; TRBD2 agrees at 9 bases. The germline V gene has CDR1 SGHNT and CDR2 YYREEE (reference sequence). V shed 4 bases, J shed 7 bases, and the junction held 10 bases outside the gene matches. The CDR3 contains 15 residues.

The chain combines TRBV5-1 with TRBJ1-5; tentatively, D is TRBD1 (6 bases). This CDR3 comprises 13 residues. Trimming pared 4 bases from V and 3 bases from J, leaving 8 bases between. Germline CDR1 SGHRS, CDR2 YFSETQ. DNA of the CDR3: TGCGCCAGCAGCGGGGACACCAATCAGCCCCAGCATTTT. It specifies CASSGDTNQPQHF.

The V call is TRBV6-5, the J call TRBJ2-5; 8 nucleotides agree with TRBD1. The V segment lost 2 bases and the J segment 1 base; nucleotides outside the gene matches: 6. Germline assignment: CDR1 MNHEY and CDR2 SVGAGI. This CDR3 region has 16 residues. CDR3: CASSYDPRGLQETQYF. For the CDR3, the DNA is TGTGCCAGCAGTTACGACCCCAGGGGGCTCCAAGAGACCCAGTACTTC.

The V and J genes are TRBV10-1 and TRBJ2-3, with a possible D match to TRBD2 (6 bases). There are 13 residues in the CDR3. Germline V gene sequence: CDR1 WNHNN, CDR2 SYGVQD (reference sequence). The V end was cut by 3 bases, the J end by 6 bases, with 10 bases between. The CDR3 DNA sequence: TGCGCCAGCAGTGATATACGGGGGGATACGCAGTATTTT. Residues: CASSDIRGDTQYF.

CDR3 nucleotides: TGTGCCAGCAGCTTATCTGGACAGCCCTCCTACGAGCAGTACTTC. As protein: CASSLSGQPSYEQYF. The genes are TRBV7-3 and TRBJ2-7; a weak D match, TRBD1 (6 bases). The CDR3 contains 15 residues. Germline V CDR1 and CDR2: SGHTA, FQGTGA. V was trimmed by 2 bases and J by 0 bases, leaving 11 bases between them.

The V and J genes are TRBV11-2 and TRBJ1-5, with a weak D call TRBD1 (5 bases). The CDR3 is 13 amino acids. Germline values: CDR1 SGHAT, CDR2 FQNNGV. Trimming stripped 5 bases from V and 4 bases from J, with 9 bases between. The CDR3, as DNA: TGTGCCAGCAGCCTGACAGATAATCAGCCCCAGCATTTT. Amino acid sequence: CASSLTDNQPQHF.

The V and J genes are TRBV18 and TRBJ2-2; 7 positions match TRBD1. Germline loops: CDR1 KGHSH, CDR2 LQKENI. This CDR3 contains 18 residues. V dropped 3 bases and J dropped 6; count of bases not matched to a gene: 16. The CDR3 loop reads CASSPRDSPLPSPGELFF. CDR3 nucleotide sequence: TGTGCCAGCTCACCTCGGGACAGCCCGTTACCCTCCCCCGGGGAGCTGTTTTTT.